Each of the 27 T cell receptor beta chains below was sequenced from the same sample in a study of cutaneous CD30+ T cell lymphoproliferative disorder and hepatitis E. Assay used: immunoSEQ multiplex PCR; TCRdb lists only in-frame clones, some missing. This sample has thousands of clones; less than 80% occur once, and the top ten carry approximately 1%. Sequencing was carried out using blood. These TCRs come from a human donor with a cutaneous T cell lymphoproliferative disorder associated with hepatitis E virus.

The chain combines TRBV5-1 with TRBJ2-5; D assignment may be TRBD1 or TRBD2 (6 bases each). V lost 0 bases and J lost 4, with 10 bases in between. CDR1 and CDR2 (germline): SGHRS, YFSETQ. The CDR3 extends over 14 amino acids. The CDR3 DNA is TGCGCCAGCAGCTTGGTCGGGGGCGCAGAGACCCAGTACTTC. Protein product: CASSLVGGAETQYF.

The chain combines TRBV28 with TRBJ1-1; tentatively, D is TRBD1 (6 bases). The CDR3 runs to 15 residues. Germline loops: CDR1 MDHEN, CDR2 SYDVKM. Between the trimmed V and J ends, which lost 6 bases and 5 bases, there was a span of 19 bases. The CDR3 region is CASSTGAARETEAFF. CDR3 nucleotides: TGTGCCAGCAGCACGGGGGCGGCCAGGGAAACTGAAGCTTTCTTT.

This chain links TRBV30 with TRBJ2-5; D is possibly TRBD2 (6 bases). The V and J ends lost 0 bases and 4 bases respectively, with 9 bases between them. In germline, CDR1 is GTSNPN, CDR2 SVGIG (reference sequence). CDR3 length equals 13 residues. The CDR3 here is CAWSVLGGETQYF. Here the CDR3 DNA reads TGTGCCTGGAGTGTACTCGGGGGAGAGACCCAGTACTTC. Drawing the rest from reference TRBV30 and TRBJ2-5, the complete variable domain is SQTIHQWPATLVQPVGSPLSLECTVEGTSNPNLYWYRQAAGRGLQLLFYSVGIGQISSEVPQNLSASRPQDRQFILSSKKLLLSDSGFYLCAWSVLGGETQYFGPGTRLLVL.

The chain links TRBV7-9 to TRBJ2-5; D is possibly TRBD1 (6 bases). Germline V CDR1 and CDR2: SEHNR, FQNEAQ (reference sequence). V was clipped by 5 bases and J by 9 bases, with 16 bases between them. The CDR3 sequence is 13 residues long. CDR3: CASSLDQGRPQYF. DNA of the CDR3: TGTGCCAGCAGCCTGGACCAGGGGAGACCCCAGTACTTC.

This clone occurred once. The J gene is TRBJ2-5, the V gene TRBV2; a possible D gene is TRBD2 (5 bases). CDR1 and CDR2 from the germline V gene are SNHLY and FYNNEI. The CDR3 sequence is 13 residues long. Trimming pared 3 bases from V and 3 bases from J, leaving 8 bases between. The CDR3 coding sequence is TGTGCCAGCAGTGACCCCGGGGAAGAGACCCAGTACTTC. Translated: CASSDPGEETQYF.

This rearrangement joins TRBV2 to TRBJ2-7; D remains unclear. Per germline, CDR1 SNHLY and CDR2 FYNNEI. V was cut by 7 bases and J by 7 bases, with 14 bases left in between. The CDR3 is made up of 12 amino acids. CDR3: CASTYSPLEQYF. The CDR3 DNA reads TGTGCCAGCACGTACAGTCCCTTGGAGCAGTACTTC.

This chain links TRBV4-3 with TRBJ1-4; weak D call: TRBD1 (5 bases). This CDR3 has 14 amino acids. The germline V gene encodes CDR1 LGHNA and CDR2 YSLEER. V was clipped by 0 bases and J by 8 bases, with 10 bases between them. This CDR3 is CASSQDPRVEKLFF. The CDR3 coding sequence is TGCGCCAGCAGCCAAGACCCCAGGGTAGAAAAACTGTTTTTT.

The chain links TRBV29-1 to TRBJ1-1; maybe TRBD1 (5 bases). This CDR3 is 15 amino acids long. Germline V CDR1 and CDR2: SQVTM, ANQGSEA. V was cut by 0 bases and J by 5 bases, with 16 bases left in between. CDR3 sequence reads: CSVEDLWQGGTEAFF. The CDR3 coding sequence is TGCAGCGTTGAAGATCTTTGGCAGGGAGGGACTGAAGCTTTCTTT.

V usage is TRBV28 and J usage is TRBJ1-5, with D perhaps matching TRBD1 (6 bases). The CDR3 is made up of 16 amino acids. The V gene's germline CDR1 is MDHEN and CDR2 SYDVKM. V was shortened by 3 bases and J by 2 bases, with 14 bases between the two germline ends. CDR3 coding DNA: TGTGCCAGCAGTTTCCCCGCCTACAGGGGCAATCAGCCCCAGCATTTT. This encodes CASSFPAYRGNQPQHF.

The CDR3 loop is CASSQDRLYGYTF. CDR3 DNA: TGTGCCAGCAGCCAAGACCGGCTCTATGGCTACACCTTC. The chain uses TRBV14 and TRBJ1-2; D gene ambiguous. The CDR3 sequence is 13 residues long. Per the germline V gene, CDR1 is SGHDN and CDR2 is FVKESK. Trimming left V 0 bases short and J 4 bases short, with 6 bases between.

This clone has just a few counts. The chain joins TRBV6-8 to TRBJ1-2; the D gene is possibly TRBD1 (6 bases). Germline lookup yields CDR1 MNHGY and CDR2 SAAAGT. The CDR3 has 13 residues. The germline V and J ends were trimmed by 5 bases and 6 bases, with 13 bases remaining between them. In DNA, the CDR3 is TGTGCCAGCAGTCTCACAGGGTACCATGGCTACACCTTC. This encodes CASSLTGYHGYTF.

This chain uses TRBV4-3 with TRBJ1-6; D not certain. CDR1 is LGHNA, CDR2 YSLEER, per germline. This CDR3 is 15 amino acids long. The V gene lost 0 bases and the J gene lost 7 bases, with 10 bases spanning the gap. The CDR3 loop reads CASSQDPRNNSPLHF. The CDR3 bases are TGCGCCAGCAGCCAAGATCCCAGGAACAATTCACCCCTCCACTTT.

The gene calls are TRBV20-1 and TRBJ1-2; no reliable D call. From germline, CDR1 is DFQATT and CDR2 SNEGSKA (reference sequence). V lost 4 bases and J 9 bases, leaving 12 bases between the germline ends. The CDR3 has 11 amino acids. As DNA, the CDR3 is TGCAGTGCTACTGCAGGCACGAGCTACACCTTC. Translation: CSATAGTSYTF.

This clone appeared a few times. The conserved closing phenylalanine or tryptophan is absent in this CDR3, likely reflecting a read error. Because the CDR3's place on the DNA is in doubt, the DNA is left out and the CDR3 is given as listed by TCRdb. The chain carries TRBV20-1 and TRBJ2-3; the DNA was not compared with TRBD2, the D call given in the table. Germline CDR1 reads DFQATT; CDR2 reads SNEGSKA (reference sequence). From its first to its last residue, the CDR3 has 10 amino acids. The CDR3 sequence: CSASPAGGLV.

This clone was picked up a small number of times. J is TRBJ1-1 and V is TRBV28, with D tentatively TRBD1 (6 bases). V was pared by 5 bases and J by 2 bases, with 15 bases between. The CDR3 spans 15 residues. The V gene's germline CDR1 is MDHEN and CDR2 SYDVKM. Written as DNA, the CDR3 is TGTGCCAGCAGTCAAGACAGGCCGATTAACACTGAAGCTTTCTTT. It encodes CASSQDRPINTEAFF.

CDR3 residues: CASSLGPSQGAFF. The CDR3 coding sequence is TGTGCCAGCAGCCTGGGACCGAGCCAAGGAGCTTTCTTT. The gene calls are TRBV28 and TRBJ1-1; maybe TRBD1 (5 bases). This CDR3 region has 13 residues. Trimming pared 6 bases from V and 10 bases from J, leaving 18 bases between. Germline CDR1 MDHEN, CDR2 SYDVKM. The variable domain in full, completed from reference TRBV28 and TRBJ1-1, reads DVKVTQSSRYLVKRTGEKVFLECVQDMDHENMFWYRQDPGLGLRLIYFSYDVKMKEKGDIPEGYSVSREKKERFSLILESASTNQTSMYLCASSLGPSQGAFFGQGTRLTVV.

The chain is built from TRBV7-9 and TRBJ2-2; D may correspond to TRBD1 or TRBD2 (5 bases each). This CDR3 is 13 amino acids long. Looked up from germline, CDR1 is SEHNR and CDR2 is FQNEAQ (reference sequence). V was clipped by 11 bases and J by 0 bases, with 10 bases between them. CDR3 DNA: TGTGCCGAAGGGACGGCGAACACCGGGGAGCTGTTTTTT. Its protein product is CAEGTANTGELFF. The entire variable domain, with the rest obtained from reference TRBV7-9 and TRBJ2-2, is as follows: DTGVSQNPRHKITKRGQNVTFRCDPISEHNRLYWYRQTLGQGPEFLTYFQNEAQLEKSRLLSDRFSAERPKGSFSTLEIQRTEQGDSAMYLCAEGTANTGELFFGEGSRLTVL.

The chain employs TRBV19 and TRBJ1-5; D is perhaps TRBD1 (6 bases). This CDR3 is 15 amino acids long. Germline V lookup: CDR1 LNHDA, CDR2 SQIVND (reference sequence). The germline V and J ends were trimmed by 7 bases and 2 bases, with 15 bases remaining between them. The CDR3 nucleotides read TGTGCCAGTACCTTACAGGGTTTTGGCAATCAGCCCCAGCATTTT. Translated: CASTLQGFGNQPQHF.

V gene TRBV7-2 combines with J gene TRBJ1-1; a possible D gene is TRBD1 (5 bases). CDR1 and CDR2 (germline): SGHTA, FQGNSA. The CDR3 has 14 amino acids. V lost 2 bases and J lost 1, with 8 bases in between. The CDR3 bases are TGTGCCAGCAGCTTACAGGGTGCGAACACTGAAGCTTTCTTT. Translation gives CASSLQGANTEAFF.

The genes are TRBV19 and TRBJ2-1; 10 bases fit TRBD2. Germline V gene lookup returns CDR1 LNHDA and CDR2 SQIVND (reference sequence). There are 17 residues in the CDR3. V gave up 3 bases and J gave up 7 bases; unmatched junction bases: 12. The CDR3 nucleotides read TGTGCCAGTAGTATCGGTAGCGGGGGGCACCGGTTGAATGAGCAGTTCTTC. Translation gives CASSIGSGGHRLNEQFF.

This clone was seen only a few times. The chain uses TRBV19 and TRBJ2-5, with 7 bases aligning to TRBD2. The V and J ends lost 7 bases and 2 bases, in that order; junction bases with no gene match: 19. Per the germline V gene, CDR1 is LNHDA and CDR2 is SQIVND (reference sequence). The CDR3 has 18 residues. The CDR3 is CASMRSSGATKGQETQYF. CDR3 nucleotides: TGTGCCAGTATGCGCTCTAGCGGAGCAACAAAGGGGCAAGAGACCCAGTACTTC.

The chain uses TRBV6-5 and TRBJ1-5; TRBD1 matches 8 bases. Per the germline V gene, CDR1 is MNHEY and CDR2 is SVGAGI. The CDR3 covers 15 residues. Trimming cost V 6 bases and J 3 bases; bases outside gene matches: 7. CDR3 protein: CASSPGQAFNQPQHF. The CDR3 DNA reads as TGTGCCAGCAGCCCGGGACAGGCCTTCAATCAGCCCCAGCATTTT.

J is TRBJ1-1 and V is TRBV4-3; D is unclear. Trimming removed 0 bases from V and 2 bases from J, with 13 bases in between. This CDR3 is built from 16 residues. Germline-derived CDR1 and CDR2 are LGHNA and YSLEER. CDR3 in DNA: TGCGCCAGCAGCCAAGATCGGGCGACACCCAACACTGAAGCTTTCTTT. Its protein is CASSQDRATPNTEAFF.

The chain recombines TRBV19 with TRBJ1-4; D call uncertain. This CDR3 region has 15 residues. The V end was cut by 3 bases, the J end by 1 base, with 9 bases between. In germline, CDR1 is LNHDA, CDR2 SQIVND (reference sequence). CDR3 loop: CASSMDILTNEKLFF. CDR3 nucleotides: TGTGCCAGTAGTATGGATATACTAACTAATGAAAAACTGTTTTTT. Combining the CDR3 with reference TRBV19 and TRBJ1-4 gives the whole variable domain DGGITQSPKYLFRKEGQNVTLSCEQNLNHDAMYWYRQDPGQGLRLIYYSQIVNDFQKGDIAEGYSVSREKKESFPLTVTSAQKNPTAFYLCASSMDILTNEKLFFGSGTQLSVL.

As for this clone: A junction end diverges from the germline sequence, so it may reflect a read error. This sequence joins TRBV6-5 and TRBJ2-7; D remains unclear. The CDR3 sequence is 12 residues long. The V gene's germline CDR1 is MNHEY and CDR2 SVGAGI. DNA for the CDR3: TGTGCCAGCAGGACTCCCGGCTACAAGCAGTACTTC. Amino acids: CASRTPGYKQYF.

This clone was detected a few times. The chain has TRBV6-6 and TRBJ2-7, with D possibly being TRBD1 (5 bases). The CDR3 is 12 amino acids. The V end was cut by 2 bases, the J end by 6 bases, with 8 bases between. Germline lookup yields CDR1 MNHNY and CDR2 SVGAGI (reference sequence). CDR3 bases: TGTGCCAGCAGTTACGGGGCAGGCGAGCAGTACTTC. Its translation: CASSYGAGEQYF.

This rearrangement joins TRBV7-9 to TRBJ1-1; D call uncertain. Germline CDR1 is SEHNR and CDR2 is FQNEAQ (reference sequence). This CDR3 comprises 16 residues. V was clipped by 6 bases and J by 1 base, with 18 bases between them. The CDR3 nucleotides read TGTGCCAGCAGAGGGCCCTCGTGGGCTGAGAACACTGAAGCTTTCTTT. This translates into CASRGPSWAENTEAFF.